A single sample is the source of the 9 T cell receptor beta chains below, sequenced in a study of identical twins. MiXCR was run by TCRdb on the 5' RACE reads, yielding one entry per CDR3 protein. The sample has 600,000 to 850,000 distinct CDR3 sequences; around a sixth are singletons. These same records also appear under a second study, on T cells expressing NK-cell markers.

Input material: PBMCs. All receptors derive from a woman aged 18-29 years in good health.

This clonotype was observed a few times. The V and J genes are TRBV16 and TRBJ2-1; D is possibly TRBD1 or TRBD2 (6 bases each). Germline V gene sequence: CDR1 KGHSY, CDR2 FQNENV. The ends were cut back, 0 bases at V and 6 bases at J, with 9 bases in the middle. The CDR3 consists of 14 residues. The CDR3 sequence is CASSQSWGANEQFF. CDR3 nucleotides: TGTGCCAGCAGCCAATCGTGGGGGGCCAATGAGCAGTTCTTC.

This clonotype showed up just a few times. This chain uses TRBV12-3 or TRBV12-4 with TRBJ1-1; D remains ambiguous. The CDR3 extends over 13 amino acids. The V end lost 6 bases, the J end lost 7 bases, and 15 bases lay between the germline ends. DNA of the CDR3: TGTGCCAGCAGCCTTATGGTTTTGGGTGAAGCTTTCTTT. This gives the protein CASSLMVLGEAFF.

The genes are TRBV11-2 and TRBJ2-2, with TRBD1 matching over 9 bases. Germline V gene lookup returns CDR1 SGHAT and CDR2 FQNNGV. The CDR3 has 19 amino acids. V was pared by 5 bases and J by 4 bases, with 17 bases of the junction left unmatched. The CDR3: CASSPGQGRGWVGTGELFF. The CDR3 region has the DNA TGTGCCAGCAGCCCGGGACAGGGCAGAGGATGGGTCGGCACCGGGGAGCTGTTTTTT.

This clonotype was observed a handful of times. The chain's CDR3 is CSHPGGTYNEQFF. In DNA, the CDR3 is TGCAGCCATCCAGGGGGCACCTACAATGAGCAGTTCTTC. V is TRBV29-1 and J is TRBJ2-1; TRBD1 matches 8 bases. Germline V gene data show CDR1 as SQVTM and CDR2 as ANQGSEA. The CDR3 runs to 13 residues. The trim removed 8 bases at V and 2 bases at J, leaving 5 bases unmatched.

This chain links TRBV6-2 or TRBV6-3 with TRBJ2-2; the D is unclear. The CDR3 sequence is 13 residues long. Deletions cut 4 bases from V and 6 bases from J, with 9 bases between. Germline loops: CDR1 MNHEY, CDR2 SVGEGT. The CDR3 nucleotides are TGTGCCAGCAGTTCCCGGATTTCCGGGGAGCTGTTTTTT. Its protein product is CASSSRISGELFF.

This CDR3 is CSVDRGRNTEAFF. As DNA, the CDR3 is TGCAGCGTTGACAGGGGGCGGAACACTGAAGCTTTCTTT. The chain links TRBV29-1 to TRBJ1-1, with 8 bases identical to TRBD1. The CDR3 covers 13 residues. Germline V gene lookup returns CDR1 SQVTM and CDR2 ANQGSEA. Germline trimming cut 3 bases from V and 1 base from J; bases unmatched to any gene: 1.

The V call is TRBV18, the J call TRBJ2-5; 7 nucleotides line up with TRBD1. The CDR3 extends over 15 amino acids. V lost 5 bases and J lost 5; bases outside the gene matches: 11. Germline CDR1 KGHSH, CDR2 LQKENI. CDR3 DNA: TGTGCCAGCTCATCGACAGGGTTGCATTTTGAGACCCAGTACTTC. Amino acid sequence: CASSSTGLHFETQYF.

The count of this clonotype is one. This chain links TRBV9 with TRBJ2-1; unclear D gene. The V and J ends lost 4 bases and 9 bases respectively, with 14 bases between them. This CDR3 has 13 residues. The germline CDR1 and CDR2 sequences are SGDLS and YYNGEE. As DNA, the CDR3 is TGTGCCAGCAGCTTTTACGGTCAGAGTGAGCAGTTCTTC. It yields the protein CASSFYGQSEQFF.

This clonotype was seen only a few times. This rearrangement joins TRBV7-9 to TRBJ2-5; D uncertain. V lost 5 bases to trimming and J lost 5 bases, with 9 bases between them. The CDR3 is 12 amino acids. Germline V lookup: CDR1 SEHNR, CDR2 FQNEAQ (reference sequence). CDR3 DNA: TGTGCCAGCAGCCACAACGTGGAGACCCAGTACTTC. Protein sequence: CASSHNVETQYF.